This T cell receptor beta chain comes out of a study of CD8+ T cells in alopecia areata. About the research overall: Treated patients were given 5 to 10 mg oral tofacitinib twice daily. Whole-study results and caveats: Tofacitinib significantly reduced both scalp clonality and expanded CD8+ clones among the top 100. Normal skin contains resident alphabeta T cells, and these are also sequenced in scalp samples.

This clone was recorded only once. The antigen remains unidentified. RNA was extracted and reverse transcribed into cDNA as the sequencing template. Clones were read by immunoSEQ multiplex PCR, and TCRdb kept only the in-frame ones, dropping some. Counted here are approximately 160,000 clones, around 60% occurring once; the ten biggest clones make up 14%. V was clipped by 5 bases and J by 9 bases; unmatched bases: 10. The CDR3 has 15 amino acids. Germline V lookup: CDR1 PRHDT, CDR2 FYEKMQ (reference sequence). Treatment reported: oral pan-JAK inhibitor, 5-10 mg twice daily. The sample was CD4+ T cells sorted from blood, taken at week 24, from a patient treated with tofacitinib. This TCR was sampled from a human donor with alopecia areata. This chain joins TRBV13 and TRBJ1-6, with 7 bases fitting TRBD1. The CDR3 spells CASSTGQARGSPLHF. DNA of the CDR3: TGTGCCAGCAGCACCGGACAGGCCCGGGGTTCACCCCTCCACTTT.